Listed here are 25 T cell receptor beta chains from one sample, sequenced in a study of molecular identifiers for immune sequencing clone quantification. Each CDR3 protein is one row after TCRdb ran MiXCR on the PCR reads. The sample contains about 640,000 distinct CDR3 sequences, approximately 20% of which appear only once. Sequenced: naive CD8+ T cells from blood, with Jurkat cell RNA spiked in. The subset denotes: FACS-sorted CD8+CD4-CCR7+CD45RA+ naive T cells. The receptors shown here come from a human donor in good health. Some libraries in this study had Jurkat cell RNA spiked in.

A remark on this clonotype: A single base separates this from a much larger clone, so it may be a read error. This chain connects TRBV28 to TRBJ1-1; D possibly corresponds to TRBD1 (6 bases). The CDR3 spans 15 residues. The germline V and J ends were trimmed by 6 bases and 1 base, with 15 bases remaining between them. Germline-derived CDR1 and CDR2 are MDHEN and SYDVKM. The chain's CDR3 is CASRSETTGNTEAFF. The CDR3 region has the DNA TGTGCCAGCAGATCCGAAACGACAGGGAACACTGAAGCTTTCTTT. The full variable domain, in which reference TRBV28 and TRBJ1-1 provide the parts outside the CDR3, is DVKVTQSSRYLVKRTGEKVFLECVQDMDHENMFWYRQDPGLGLRLIYFSYDVKMKEKGDIPEGYSVSREKKERFSLILESASTNQTSMYLCASRSETTGNTEAFFGQGTRLTVV.

The genes are TRBV29-1 and TRBJ2-5, with 7 bases lining up with TRBD1. The V segment lost 1 base and the J segment 1 base; nucleotides outside the gene matches: 21. This CDR3 comprises 20 residues. The germline V gene has CDR1 SQVTM and CDR2 ANQGSEA. Here the CDR3 reads CSVEVGRGRPTLLFQETQYF. The CDR3, as DNA: TGCAGCGTTGAAGTGGGTAGGGGGCGACCTACTCTTCTTTTCCAAGAGACCCAGTACTTC.

Concerning this clonotype itself: One base away lies a much larger clone, so this may be a sequencing read error. The rearrangement uses TRBV2 and TRBJ2-1; 8 positions match TRBD2. J lost 4 bases, V lost 5 bases, and 16 bases had no gene match. CDR3 length: 18 residues. Looked up from germline, CDR1 is SNHLY and CDR2 is FYNNEI. The CDR3 nucleotides are TGTGCCAGCAGTCCCTGGCGTAGCGCGGGGGGTGTGTACAATGAGCAGTTCTTC. Protein product: CASSPWRSAGGVYNEQFF.

Of note for this clonotype: A clone one base away is much larger, so this may be a read error. This rearrangement joins TRBV27 to TRBJ1-6; 10 bases map to TRBD1. The ends lost 6 bases at V and 10 bases at J; junction bases unmatched: 6. CDR1 is MNHEY, CDR2 SMNVEV, per germline (reference sequence). CDR3 length equals 14 residues. The CDR3 spells CASRSTGGESPLHF. CDR3 in DNA: TGTGCCAGCAGATCGACAGGGGGCGAATCACCCCTCCACTTT.

This clonotype appeared many times. The chain couples TRBV19 to TRBJ2-7, with a tentative D call TRBD2 (6 bases). V was clipped by 1 base and J by 6 bases, with 13 bases between them. CDR1 is LNHDA and CDR2 is SQIVND in the germline V gene (reference sequence). This CDR3 contains 14 residues. CDR3: CASSIGRGGPEQYF. CDR3 nucleotide sequence: TGTGCCAGTAGTATAGGGAGAGGAGGGCCCGAGCAGTACTTC. Full variable domain (outside the CDR3, taken from reference TRBV19 and TRBJ2-7): DGGITQSPKYLFRKEGQNVTLSCEQNLNHDAMYWYRQDPGQGLRLIYYSQIVNDFQKGDIAEGYSVSREKKESFPLTVTSAQKNPTAFYLCASSIGRGGPEQYFGPGTRLTVT.

This clonotype was seen many times. The chain recombines TRBV15 with TRBJ2-7; possibly TRBD1 for D (5 bases). This CDR3 has 14 residues. Germline CDR1 is LNHNV and CDR2 is YYDKDF (reference sequence). V dropped 0 bases and J dropped 5 bases, with 11 bases sitting between them. Here the CDR3 DNA reads TGTGCCACCAGCAGAGATAGTTCAGGGCACGAGCAGTACTTC. Residues: CATSRDSSGHEQYF. Complete variable domain (other parts from reference TRBV15 and TRBJ2-7): DAMVIQNPRYQVTQFGKPVTLSCSQTLNHNVMYWYQQKSSQAPKLLFHYYDKDFNNEADTPDNFQSRRPNTSFCFLDIRSPGLGDTAMYLCATSRDSSGHEQYFGPGTRLTVT.

This clonotype was counted ten times or more. J is TRBJ1-4 and V is TRBV4-1, with TRBD1 matching 8 bases. The CDR3 consists of 14 residues. V was pared by 6 bases and J by 5 bases, with 5 bases of the junction left unmatched. CDR1 and CDR2 from the germline V gene are MGHRA and YSYEKL. The chain's CDR3 is CASSRQGANEKLFF. Written as DNA, the CDR3 is TGCGCCAGCAGTCGTCAGGGGGCGAATGAAAAACTGTTTTTT.

Regarding this clonotype: No conserved phenylalanine or tryptophan ends this CDR3, so it is likely a read error. The chain is built from TRBV7-9 and TRBJ2-2; 8 nucleotides match TRBD1. This CDR3 region has 15 residues. From germline, CDR1 is SEHNR and CDR2 FQNEAQ (reference sequence). Trimming took 4 bases from V and 6 from J; bases not matched to a gene: 7. CDR3 sequence reads: CASSSRQGPPGELFS. The CDR3 DNA reads as TGTGCCAGCAGCTCCCGACAGGGGCCCCCCGGGGAGCTGTTTTCT.

The rearrangement uses TRBV2 and TRBJ2-4; 8 nucleotides align to TRBD2. V lost 1 base, J lost 1 base, and 15 bases stayed unmatched. Germline lookup yields CDR1 SNHLY and CDR2 FYNNEI. The CDR3 length is 20 residues. This CDR3 reads CASSEGRLAPIRQAKNIQYF. CDR3 nucleotides: TGTGCCAGCAGTGAAGGACGACTAGCGCCTATTCGGCAGGCCAAAAACATTCAGTACTTC. Supplemented by reference TRBV2 and TRBJ2-4, the full variable domain reads EPEVTQTPSHQVTQMGQEVILRCVPISNHLYFYWYRQILGQKVEFLVSFYNNEISEKSEIFDDQFSVERPDGSNFTLKIRSTKLEDSAMYFCASSEGRLAPIRQAKNIQYFGAGTRLSVL.

In its sample, this clonotype was seen many times. The genes are TRBV30 and TRBJ2-2; D unclear. The germline CDR1 and CDR2 sequences are GTSNPN and SVGIG (reference sequence). V was clipped by 0 bases and J by 6 bases, with 11 bases between them. CDR3 size: 14 residues. The CDR3 sequence is CAWSVQRFSGELFF. The CDR3 DNA sequence: TGTGCCTGGAGTGTACAAAGGTTCTCCGGGGAGCTGTTTTTT.

Many counts were recorded for this clonotype. J is TRBJ2-6 and V is TRBV4-3; 10 bases agree with TRBD2. The CDR3 has 19 residues. CDR1 and CDR2 from the germline V gene are LGHNA and YSLEER. The J segment lost 4 bases and the V segment lost 0 bases, leaving 9 bases of the junction unmatched. CDR3 loop: CASSQDSQRGGYGANVLTF. As DNA, the CDR3 is TGCGCCAGCAGCCAAGATTCCCAGCGGGGGGGGTACGGGGCCAACGTCCTGACTTTC.

The sample holds a few counts of this clonotype. The genes are TRBV27 and TRBJ2-2; 7 positions agree with TRBD1. CDR1 and CDR2 from the germline V gene are MNHEY and SMNVEV (reference sequence). The V segment lost 6 bases and the J segment 8 bases; nucleotides outside the gene matches: 9. CDR3 size: 14 residues. In DNA form, the CDR3 reads TGTGCCAGCAGGGTTCGAGGGGGCGGTGGGGAGCTGTTTTTT. Encoded protein: CASRVRGGGGELFF.

The chain recombines TRBV24-1 with TRBJ1-2; maybe TRBD1 (6 bases). The length of the CDR3 is 17 residues. Germline V gene sequence: CDR1 KGHDR, CDR2 SFDVKD. Trimming left V 4 bases short and J 2 bases short, with 19 bases between. The CDR3 is CATSDAKNSDRNYGYTF. CDR3 coding DNA: TGTGCCACCAGTGACGCGAAAAACTCGGACAGAAACTATGGCTACACCTTC.

On this clonotype itself: Given a much more abundant clone one base away, this may be a read error. The CDR3 DNA sequence: TGTGCCAGCAGCTTAGTCCGGGTGGGGGCAGATACGCAGTATTTT. Translation gives CASSLVRVGADTQYF. The chain combines TRBV11-2 with TRBJ2-3, with D tentatively TRBD1 or TRBD2 (5 bases each). The CDR3 extends over 15 amino acids. Deletions cut 1 base from V and 4 bases from J, with 12 bases between. Germline CDR1 is SGHAT and CDR2 is FQNNGV.

Concerning this clonotype itself: The germline gene is not matched at one end of the junction; a read error may be the cause. The chain combines TRBV15 with TRBJ1-1, with D possibly matching TRBD1 (5 bases). CDR3 length: 15 residues. The germline V gene encodes CDR1 LNHNV and CDR2 YYDKDF (reference sequence). CDR3 region: CATSRDLGVNTVAFF. CDR3 DNA sequence: TGTGCCACCAGCAGAGATTTGGGGGTGAACACTGTAGCTTTCTTT.

Comment on this clonotype: This could be a read error, since a much larger clone is one nucleotide away. The chain joins TRBV20-1 to TRBJ2-3, with TRBD2 identical over 7 bases. From germline, CDR1 is DFQATT and CDR2 SNEGSKA (reference sequence). V lost 4 bases, J lost 7 bases, and 11 bases stayed unmatched. The CDR3 is 14 amino acids. The CDR3 reads CSAKERREGHTQYF. CDR3 nucleotides: TGCAGTGCTAAAGAGCGCAGGGAGGGGCATACGCAGTATTTT.

Regarding this clonotype: An end of the junction differs from the germline gene, which may be a read error. V gene TRBV5-3 combines with J gene TRBJ2-7; D might be TRBD2 (6 bases). TRBV5-3 is reported as an ORF; its role is uncertain. The CDR3 is made up of 15 amino acids. The CDR3 coding sequence is TGTGCCAGCAGCTCCCGGGACTCCTCGACTTACGAGCAGTACTTC. Amino acids: CASSSRDSSTYEQYF.

This clonotype came up many times. The chain uses TRBV6-2 or TRBV6-3 and TRBJ1-5, with 9 bases that match TRBD1. Germline V gene sequence: CDR1 MNHEY, CDR2 SVGEGT. The CDR3 runs to 14 residues. V shed 4 bases and J 7 bases; nucleotides not matched to a gene: 5. This CDR3 is CASSSGQGRQPQHF. The CDR3 DNA sequence: TGTGCCAGCAGTTCGGGACAGGGTCGACAGCCCCAGCATTTT.

The genes are TRBV5-1 and TRBJ1-2; D uncertain. The CDR3 extends over 13 amino acids. Between the trimmed V and J ends, which lost 2 bases and 3 bases, there was a span of 8 bases. The germline CDR1 and CDR2 sequences are SGHRS and YFSETQ. The CDR3 bases are TGCGCCAGCAGCTTCGAGACCGACTATGGCTACACCTTC. It is translated as CASSFETDYGYTF.

This clonotype was detected ten times or more. The chain combines TRBV9 with TRBJ2-2; D unclear. In germline, CDR1 is SGDLS, CDR2 YYNGEE. The CDR3 loop spans 17 amino acids. Between the trimmed V and J ends, which lost 3 bases and 0 bases, there was a span of 15 bases. The CDR3, as DNA: TGTGCCAGCAGCGAGGCCCCTGGGCTAGCGAACACCGGGGAGCTGTTTTTT. This codes for CASSEAPGLANTGELFF.

In this sample, this clonotype turned up a few times. V and J are TRBV6-2 or TRBV6-3 and TRBJ2-7, with TRBD2 as a possible D gene (5 bases). V was cut by 2 bases and J by 3 bases, with 11 bases left in between. The CDR3 length is 14 residues. In germline, CDR1 is MNHEY, CDR2 SVGEGT. The CDR3 nucleotides read TGTGCCAGCAGTTACCTGGTAGCGAGCTACGAGCAGTACTTC. Residues: CASSYLVASYEQYF.

This clonotype was seen many times. J is TRBJ2-7 and V is TRBV27, with 9 bases fitting TRBD1. Trimming removed 6 bases from V and 3 bases from J; junction bases left unmatched: 3. This CDR3 contains 13 residues. From germline, CDR1 is MNHEY and CDR2 SMNVEV (reference sequence). The CDR3 bases are TGTGCCAGCAGCATGACAGGGGGCTACGAGCAGTACTTC. Its translation: CASSMTGGYEQYF.

About this clonotype: This may be a read error, as it is one base from a much larger clone. As DNA, the CDR3 is TGTGCCAGCAGTTACTCGCTAGTCAAAGAGACCCAGTACTTC. It specifies CASSYSLVKETQYF. This rearrangement joins TRBV6-2 or TRBV6-3 to TRBJ2-5; no clear D. This CDR3 region has 14 residues. V shed 0 bases and J shed 3 bases, with 8 bases lying between them. Germline lookup yields CDR1 MNHEY and CDR2 SVGEGT.

This clonotype turned up a few times. The V gene is TRBV27, the J gene TRBJ1-5; D is uncertain. The V gene lost 8 bases and the J gene lost 2 bases, with 13 bases spanning the gap. This CDR3 contains 14 residues. Germline CDR1 reads MNHEY; CDR2 reads SMNVEV (reference sequence). The CDR3 DNA reads TGTGCCAGCGGGATCCGGGGTGGCAATCAGCCCCAGCATTTT. Translated, it gives CASGIRGGNQPQHF.

This clonotype occurred a few times. The rearrangement uses TRBV7-2 and TRBJ2-7; 8 nucleotides align to TRBD2. CDR3 size: 14 residues. The ends lost 3 bases at V and 1 base at J; junction bases unmatched: 2. Per the germline V gene, CDR1 is SGHTA and CDR2 is FQGNSA. Here the CDR3 DNA reads TGTGCCAGCAGCTTTAGCGGGGTATCCTACGAGCAGTACTTC. This encodes CASSFSGVSYEQYF. Based on the CDR3 plus reference TRBV7-2 and TRBJ2-7, the full variable domain is GAGVSQSPSNKVTEKGKDVELRCDPISGHTALYWYRQSLGQGLEFLIYFQGNSAPDKSGLPSDRFSAERTGGSVSTLTIQRTQQEDSAVYLCASSFSGVSYEQYFGPGTRLTVT.